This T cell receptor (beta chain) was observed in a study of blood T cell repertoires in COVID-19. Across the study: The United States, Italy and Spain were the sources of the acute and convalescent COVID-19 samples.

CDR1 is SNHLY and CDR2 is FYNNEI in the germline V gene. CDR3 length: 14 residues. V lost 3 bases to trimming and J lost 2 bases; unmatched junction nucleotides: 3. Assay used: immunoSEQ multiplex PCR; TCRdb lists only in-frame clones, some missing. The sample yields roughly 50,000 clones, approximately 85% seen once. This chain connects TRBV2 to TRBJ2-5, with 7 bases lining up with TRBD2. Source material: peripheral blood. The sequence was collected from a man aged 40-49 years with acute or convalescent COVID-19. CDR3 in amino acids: CASSEGGVQETQYF. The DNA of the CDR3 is TGTGCCAGCAGTGAGGGGGGGGTTCAAGAGACCCAGTACTTC.